Listed below are T cell receptor beta chains from one sample, sequenced in a study of T cell responses to AZD1222 COVID-19 vaccine. Generated by immunoSEQ multiplex PCR, the TCRdb table keeps only in-frame clones and is missing some. The sample shows 150,000 or so clones, 85% to 90% of them seen only once. This sample comprised peripheral blood, obtained 28 days after the second AZD1222 dose. These receptor sequences come from an adult who received the AZD1222 COVID-19 vaccine. CDR3s include the opening cysteine and the closing phenylalanine or tryptophan. A D gene is named only where the DNA matches it firmly. Not all rows give a size; the values are once, few, many and, for expanded clones, a class.

D gene	V gene	clone size	J gene	CDR3 protein	CDR3 DNA
-	TRBV28	-	TRBJ1-2	CASSLGKDYGYTF	TGTGCCAGCAGTTTGGGAAAAGACTATGGCTACACCTTC
TRBD2	TRBV5-4	-	TRBJ2-5	CASNPGGLGGETQYF	TGTGCCAGCAACCCCGGAGGACTAGGTGGGGAGACCCAGTACTTC
-	TRBV6-2/TRBV6-3	-	TRBJ2-1	CASSYFSRGDEQFF	TGTGCCAGCAGTTACTTTTCACGAGGCGATGAGCAGTTCTTC
-	TRBV6-4	-	TRBJ2-5	CASSVGEGQTQYF	TGTGCCAGCAGTGTAGGAGAGGGGCAGACCCAGTACTTC
TRBD1	TRBV5-8	-	TRBJ2-1	CASSADRGRYNEQFF	TGTGCCAGCAGCGCGGACAGGGGGCGATACAATGAGCAGTTCTTC
-	TRBV3-1/TRBV3-2	-	TRBJ1-2	CASSQVGGALGYGYTF	TGTGCCAGCAGCCAAGTGGGCGGAGCCCTAGGCTATGGCTACACCTTC
-	TRBV30	-	TRBJ1-5	CAWKGWGQPQHF	TGTGCCTGGAAAGGGTGGGGTCAGCCCCAGCATTTT
TRBD1	TRBV13	-	TRBJ2-3	CASSLRPGQITDTQYF	TGTGCCAGCAGCTTACGGCCGGGACAGATCACAGATACGCAGTATTTT
-	TRBV11-2	once	TRBJ1-3	CASAGLGTSGNTIYF	TGTGCCAGCGCCGGTTTGGGGACCTCTGGAAACACCATATATTTT
-	TRBV3-1/TRBV3-2	-	TRBJ2-7	CASSQESGYEQYF	TGTGCCAGCAGCCAAGAGAGCGGCTACGAGCAGTACTTC
-	TRBV6-5	-	TRBJ2-3	CASSQNTDTQYF	TGTGCCAGCAGCCAAAACACAGATACGCAGTATTTT
-	TRBV5-6	-	TRBJ1-3	CASSLARQGGNTIYF	TGTGCCAGCAGCTTGGCCCGGCAGGGTGGAAACACCATATATTTT
-	TRBV13	-	TRBJ2-2	CASSPGRVSGELFF	TGTGCCAGCAGCCCAGGGCGGGTTTCCGGGGAGCTGTTTTTT
-	TRBV4-2	-	TRBJ1-5	CASSQEFSDSNQPQHF	TGTGCCAGCAGCCAAGAGTTCAGCGATAGCAATCAGCCCCAGCATTTT
TRBD1	TRBV14	-	TRBJ2-7	CASSQVSLGGDSEQYF	TGTGCCAGCAGCCAAGTTAGTCTAGGGGGCGATTCCGAGCAGTACTTC
TRBD1	TRBV29-1	once	TRBJ1-1	CSVVPPGGVLRKETEAFF	TGCAGCGTTGTACCTCCAGGGGGCGTCCTCCGGAAGGAGACTGAAGCTTTCTTT
-	TRBV10-3	-	TRBJ2-7	CAISDTVGEQYF	TGTGCCATCAGTGATACGGTTGGCGAGCAGTACTTC
-	TRBV7-9	-	TRBJ2-2	CASSLDGARNTGELFF	TGTGCCAGCAGCTTAGATGGGGCTCGGAACACCGGGGAGCTGTTTTTT
-	TRBV5-1	-	TRBJ2-7	CASSLEAGGDYEQYF	TGCGCCAGCAGCTTGGAGGCAGGCGGAGACTACGAGCAGTACTTC
TRBD1	TRBV7-2	-	TRBJ1-1	CASSLLPLTGKNTEAFF	TGTGCCAGCAGCCTACTCCCTCTGACAGGGAAGAACACTGAAGCTTTCTTT
TRBD2	TRBV27	-	TRBJ2-1	CASTPLGTSGRYNEQFF	TGTGCCAGCACCCCCCTAGGGACTAGCGGGAGGTACAATGAGCAGTTCTTC
TRBD2	TRBV5-3	once	TRBJ2-7	CARSWGGPYEQYF	TGTGCCAGAAGCTGGGGGGGACCCTACGAGCAGTACTTC
TRBD2	TRBV3-1/TRBV3-2	-	TRBJ2-1	CASSRRTSGDYNEQFF	TGTGCCAGCAGCCGCCGGACTAGCGGGGATTACAATGAGCAGTTCTTC
TRBD2	TRBV5-1	-	TRBJ2-3	CASSPGGTSGRTNKYTQYF	TGCGCCAGCAGCCCCGGGGGGACTAGCGGTCGAACCAACAAATATACGCAGTATTTT
-	TRBV5-4	-	TRBJ2-2	CASSPGGARNTGELFF	TGTGCCAGCAGCCCAGGCGGGGCAAGGAACACCGGGGAGCTGTTTTTT
-	TRBV6-1	-	TRBJ1-6	CASSERETGNSPLHF	TGTGCCAGCAGTGAAAGGGAAACAGGGAATTCACCCCTCCACTTT
TRBD1	TRBV20-1	-	TRBJ1-1	CSATDRGKAFF	TGCAGTGCCACGGACAGGGGGAAAGCTTTCTTT
TRBD2	TRBV5-1	once	TRBJ2-5	CASSLGLAGGQETQYF	TGCGCCAGCAGCTTGGGGCTAGCGGGAGGACAAGAGACCCAGTACTTC
-	TRBV29-1	-	TRBJ1-5	CSATGGSNQPQHF	TGCAGCGCTACCGGAGGAAGCAATCAGCCCCAGCATTTT
-	TRBV28	-	TRBJ2-2	CASRGGLLAGELFF	TGTGCCAGCAGGGGGGGGCTTCTTGCCGGGGAGCTGTTTTTT
TRBD1	TRBV14	-	TRBJ2-7	CASSLLGRGLNEQYF	TGTGCCAGCAGCCTCCTCGGCAGGGGGCTTAACGAGCAGTACTTC
TRBD1	TRBV9	-	TRBJ1-6	CASSVTGGASSPLHF	TGTGCCAGCAGCGTTACAGGGGGCGCTTCTTCACCCCTCCACTTT
-	TRBV28	-	TRBJ1-1	CASEQLPTNTEAFF	TGTGCCAGCGAGCAGCTTCCAACCAACACTGAAGCTTTCTTT
TRBD2	TRBV6-5	-	TRBJ2-3	CASSPGLAFDTQYF	TGTGCCAGCAGTCCGGGACTAGCGTTTGATACGCAGTATTTT
-	TRBV7-2	-	TRBJ1-6	CASSLLQAGNSPLHF	TGTGCCAGCAGCTTGTTACAGGCGGGAAATTCACCCCTCCACTTT
-	TRBV6-5	-	TRBJ1-1	CASSYRGNTEAFF	TGTGCCAGCAGTTACCGAGGGAACACTGAAGCTTTCTTT
TRBD1	TRBV6-5	-	TRBJ1-1	CASTGQGWNTEAFF	TGTGCCAGCACCGGACAGGGATGGAACACTGAAGCTTTCTTT
TRBD1	TRBV6-2/TRBV6-3	-	TRBJ2-7	CASSYRQGWDHEQYF	TGTGCCAGCAGTTACCGACAGGGTTGGGACCACGAGCAGTACTTC
-	TRBV4-1	-	TRBJ2-7	CASSQGSTGPRNEQYF	TGCGCCAGCAGCCAAGGTTCAACAGGCCCAAGGAACGAGCAGTACTTC
-	TRBV29-1	-	TRBJ2-1	CSVGQRNNEQFF	TGCAGCGTCGGCCAGCGGAACAATGAGCAGTTCTTC
TRBD2	TRBV7-2	-	TRBJ2-6	CASTLNPAGAGANVLTF	TGTGCCAGCACCCTAAACCCGGCGGGGGCTGGGGCCAACGTCCTGACTTTC
TRBD2	TRBV27	-	TRBJ2-7	CASKLVQGGTYEQYF	TGTGCCAGCAAACTCGTCCAGGGAGGGACCTACGAGCAGTACTTC